The source of this TCR beta chain is a study of CD8 T cells in ankylosing spondylitis. Each TCR beta library was made by quantitative 5'-RACE that incorporated molecular barcodes. Each CDR3 protein gets one entry after TCRdb re-called the 5' RACE reads with MiXCR. The sample holds about 360,000 distinct CDR3 sequences, approximately 20% seen once. The junction had 15 bases not matched to a gene; V was cut back by 3 bases and J by 3 bases. CDR1 ENHRY and CDR2 SYGVKD come from the germline V gene. CDR3 size: 18 residues. The table lists this clonotype with a few counts. Its antigen remains unidentified. Notes on the study in general: Disease-linked clones proved CD8+ and comparatively uncommon in peripheral blood.

Material for sequencing was blood, either unsorted or a sorted T cell fraction (not recorded which). The J gene is TRBJ2-5, the V gene TRBV10-3; TRBD2 agrees at 8 bases. This TCR was recovered from a male donor with ankylosing spondylitis or in good health (not recorded which). CDR3 coding DNA: TGTGCCATCAGTGAACGCCACCAGGATAGCGGGGCGGAAGAGACCCAGTACTTC. This sequence encodes CAISERHQDSGAEETQYF.